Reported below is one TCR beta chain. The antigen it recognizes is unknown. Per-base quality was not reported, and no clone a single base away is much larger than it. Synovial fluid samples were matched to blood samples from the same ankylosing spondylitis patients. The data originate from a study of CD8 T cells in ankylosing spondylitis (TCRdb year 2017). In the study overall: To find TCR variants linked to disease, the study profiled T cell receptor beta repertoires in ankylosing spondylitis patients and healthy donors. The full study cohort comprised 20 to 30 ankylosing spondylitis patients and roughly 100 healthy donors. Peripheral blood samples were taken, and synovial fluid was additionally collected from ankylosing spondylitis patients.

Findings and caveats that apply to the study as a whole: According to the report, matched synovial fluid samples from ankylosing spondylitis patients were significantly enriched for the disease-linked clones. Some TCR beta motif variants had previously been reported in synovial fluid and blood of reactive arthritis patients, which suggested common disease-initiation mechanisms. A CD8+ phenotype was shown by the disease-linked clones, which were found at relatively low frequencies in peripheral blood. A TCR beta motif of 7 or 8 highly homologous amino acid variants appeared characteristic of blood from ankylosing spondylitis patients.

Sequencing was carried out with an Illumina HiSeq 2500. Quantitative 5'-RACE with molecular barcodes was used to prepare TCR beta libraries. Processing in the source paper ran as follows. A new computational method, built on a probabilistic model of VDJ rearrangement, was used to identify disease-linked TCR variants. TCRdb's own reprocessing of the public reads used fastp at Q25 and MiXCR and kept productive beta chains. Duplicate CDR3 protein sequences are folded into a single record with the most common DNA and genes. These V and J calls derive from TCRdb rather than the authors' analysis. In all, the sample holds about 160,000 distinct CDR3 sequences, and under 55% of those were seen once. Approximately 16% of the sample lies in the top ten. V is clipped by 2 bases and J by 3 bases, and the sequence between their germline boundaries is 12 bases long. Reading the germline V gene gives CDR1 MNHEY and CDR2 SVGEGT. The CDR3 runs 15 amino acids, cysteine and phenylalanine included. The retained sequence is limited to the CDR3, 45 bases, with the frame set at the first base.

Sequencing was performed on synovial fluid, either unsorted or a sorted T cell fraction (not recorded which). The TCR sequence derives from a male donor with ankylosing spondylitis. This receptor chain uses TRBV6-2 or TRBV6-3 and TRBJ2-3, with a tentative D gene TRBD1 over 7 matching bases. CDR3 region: CASSYDAGGTDTQYF. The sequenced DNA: TGTGCCAGCAGTTACGATGCAGGGGGGACAGATACGCAGTATTTT.